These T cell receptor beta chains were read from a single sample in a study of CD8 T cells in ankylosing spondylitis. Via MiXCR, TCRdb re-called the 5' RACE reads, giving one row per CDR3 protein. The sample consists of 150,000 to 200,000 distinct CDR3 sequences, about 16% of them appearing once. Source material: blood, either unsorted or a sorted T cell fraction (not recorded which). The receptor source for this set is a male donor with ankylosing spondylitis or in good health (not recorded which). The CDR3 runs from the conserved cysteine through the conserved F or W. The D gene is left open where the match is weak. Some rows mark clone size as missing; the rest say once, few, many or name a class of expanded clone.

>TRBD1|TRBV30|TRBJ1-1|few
CAWSGQGRTEAFF
TGTGCCTGGAGTGGACAGGGAAGGACTGAAGCTTTCTTT
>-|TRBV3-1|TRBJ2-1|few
CASSRLSYNEQFF
TGTGCCAGCAGCCGCCTTTCCTACAATGAGCAGTTCTTC
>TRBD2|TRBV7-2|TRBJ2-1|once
CASSYQTSGINEQFF
TGTGCCAGCAGCTACCAGACTAGCGGGATAAATGAGCAGTTCTTC
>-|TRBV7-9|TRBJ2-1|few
CASSLALVGINEQFF
TGTGCCAGCAGCTTAGCGCTTGTGGGTATAAATGAGCAGTTCTTC
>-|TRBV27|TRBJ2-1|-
CASSLLAIDYNEQFF
TGTGCCAGCAGTTTACTGGCTATTGATTACAATGAGCAGTTCTTC
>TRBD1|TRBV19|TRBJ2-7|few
CASSFTGGSHEQYF
TGTGCCAGTAGTTTTACAGGGGGCTCCCACGAGCAGTACTTC
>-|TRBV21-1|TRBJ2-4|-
CASSKGTGVTAKNIQYF
TGTGCCAGCAGCAAAGGGACAGGGGTCACAGCCAAAAACATTCAGTACTTC
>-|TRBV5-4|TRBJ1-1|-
CASSLLGTGNTEAFF
TGTGCCAGCAGCTTGCTGGGGACGGGGAACACTGAAGCTTTCTTT
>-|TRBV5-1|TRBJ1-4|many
CASSLRPAGPEKLFF
TGCGCCAGCAGCTTGAGGCCAGCCGGACCCGAAAAACTGTTTTTT
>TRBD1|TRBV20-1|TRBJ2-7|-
CSAIPISGQGGNYEQYF
TGCAGTGCTATCCCGATATCTGGACAGGGCGGAAACTACGAGCAGTACTTC
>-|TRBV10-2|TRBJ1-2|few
CASSPPGVEGYTF
TGCGCCAGCTCCCCGCCAGGGGTTGAGGGCTACACCTTC
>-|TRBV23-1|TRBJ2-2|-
CASSQSSKIQNTGELFF
TGCGCCAGCAGTCAATCATCCAAAATACAAAACACCGGGGAGCTGTTTTTT
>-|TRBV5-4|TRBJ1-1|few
CASSLDKTFQFGRFF
TGTGCCAGCAGCTTGGACAAAACCTTTCAGTTCGGCAGGTTCTTT
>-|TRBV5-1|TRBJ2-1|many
CASSVVPEGEQFF
TGCGCCAGCAGCGTAGTCCCTGAGGGAGAGCAGTTCTTC
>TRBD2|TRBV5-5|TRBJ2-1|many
CASTLAGGHNEQFF
TGTGCCAGCACGCTAGCGGGAGGGCACAATGAGCAGTTCTTC
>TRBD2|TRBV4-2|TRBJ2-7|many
CASSLSGDSSYEQYF
TGTGCCAGCAGTCTCAGCGGGGACTCCTCCTACGAGCAGTACTTC
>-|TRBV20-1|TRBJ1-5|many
CSAGRQATGNQPQHF
TGCAGTGCGGGACGACAAGCGACAGGTAATCAGCCCCAGCATTTT
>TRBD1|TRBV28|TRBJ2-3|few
CASRPPGQLTDTQYF
TGTGCCAGCAGGCCACCGGGACAGCTCACAGATACGCAGTATTTT
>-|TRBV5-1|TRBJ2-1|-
CASRGASEVNEQFF
TGCGCCAGCAGGGGAGCTAGCGAAGTTAATGAGCAGTTCTTC
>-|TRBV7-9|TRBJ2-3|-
CASSLGPLHNTDTQYF
TGTGCCAGCAGCTTAGGACCCCTCCACAATACAGATACGCAGTATTTT
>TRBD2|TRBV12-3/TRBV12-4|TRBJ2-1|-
CAFSLTQIAGGTYNEQFF
TGTGCCTTCAGTTTAACCCAGATAGCGGGAGGTACCTACAATGAGCAGTTCTTC
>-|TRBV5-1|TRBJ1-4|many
CASSQRQSTNEKLFF
TGCGCCAGCAGCCAAAGACAGTCTACTAATGAAAAACTGTTTTTT
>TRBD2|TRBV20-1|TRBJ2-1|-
CSARAIGGLAGKVSYNEQFF
TGCAGTGCTAGAGCGATAGGCGGACTAGCGGGAAAGGTGTCCTACAATGAGCAGTTCTTC
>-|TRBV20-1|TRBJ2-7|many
CSSRDSSASYEQYF
TGCAGTAGCCGGGACTCCTCGGCGTCCTACGAGCAGTACTTC
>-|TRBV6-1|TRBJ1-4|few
CASSEAGGAGEKLFF
TGTGCCAGCAGTGAAGCGGGGGGCGCGGGTGAAAAACTGTTTTTT
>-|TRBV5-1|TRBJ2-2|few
CASSLARQNTGELFF
TGCGCCAGCAGCTTGGCCCGGCAGAACACCGGGGAGCTGTTTTTT
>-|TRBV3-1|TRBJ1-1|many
CASSHLEGWKAEAFF
TGTGCCAGCAGCCACCTCGAGGGCTGGAAGGCTGAAGCTTTCTTT
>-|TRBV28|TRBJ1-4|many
CASTAGREKLFF
TGTGCCAGCACAGCCGGGAGGGAAAAACTGTTTTTT
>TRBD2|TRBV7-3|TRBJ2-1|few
CASSLSVGGGSYGDEQFF
TGTGCCAGCAGCTTAAGCGTGGGAGGCGGGAGTTATGGCGATGAGCAGTTCTTC
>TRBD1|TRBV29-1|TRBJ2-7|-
CSVGPGQTYEQYF
TGCAGCGTTGGGCCGGGACAGACCTACGAGCAGTACTTC
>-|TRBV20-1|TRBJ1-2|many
CSARVGLGGYTF
TGCAGTGCTAGAGTTGGACTGGGGGGCTACACCTTC
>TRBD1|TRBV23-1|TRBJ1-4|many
CASKSRDREANEKLFF
TGCGCCAGTAAAAGCCGGGACAGGGAGGCTAATGAAAAACTGTTTTTT
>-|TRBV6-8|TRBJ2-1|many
CASTTSSYNEQFF
TGTGCCAGCACGACGAGCTCCTACAATGAGCAGTTCTTC
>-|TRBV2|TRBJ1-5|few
CASSLQGSEQPQHF
TGTGCCAGCAGCCTACAGGGATCGGAACAGCCCCAGCATTTT
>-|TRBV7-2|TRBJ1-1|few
CASSFLGGFEDEAFF
TGTGCCAGCAGCTTTTTAGGGGGGTTCGAGGATGAAGCTTTCTTT
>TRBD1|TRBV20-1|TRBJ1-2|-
CSASDRVTWGYTF
TGCAGTGCTTCGGACAGGGTGACGTGGGGCTACACCTTC
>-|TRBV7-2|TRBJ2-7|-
CASSLGFGAASEQYF
TGTGCCAGCAGCTTAGGTTTCGGGGCGGCAAGCGAGCAGTACTTC
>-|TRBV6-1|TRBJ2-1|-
CASSDRPLSGNNEQFF
TGTGCCAGCAGTGACAGACCTCTGAGCGGCAACAATGAGCAGTTCTTC
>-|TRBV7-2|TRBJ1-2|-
CASSLVAEGHGYTF
TGTGCCAGCAGCTTAGTCGCGGAAGGGCATGGCTACACCTTC
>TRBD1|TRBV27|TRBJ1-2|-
CASSPTPWAQGKNGYTF
TGTGCCAGCAGTCCTACACCCTGGGCACAGGGGAAAAATGGCTACACCTTC
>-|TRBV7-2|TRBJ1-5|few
CASSLGGTRNQPQHF
TGTGCCAGCAGCTTAGGGGGGACGCGCAATCAGCCCCAGCATTTT
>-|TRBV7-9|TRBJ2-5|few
CASSLAGGRTQYF
TGTGCCAGCAGCTTAGCCGGGGGCCGGACCCAGTACTTC
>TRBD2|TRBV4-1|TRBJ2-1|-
CASSQDPAGEGNEQFF
TGCGCCAGCAGCCAAGACCCAGCGGGAGAGGGCAATGAGCAGTTCTTC
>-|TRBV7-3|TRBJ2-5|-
CASSPFPGAGKGETQYF
TGTGCCAGCAGCCCTTTTCCCGGGGCAGGAAAAGGAGAGACCCAGTACTTC
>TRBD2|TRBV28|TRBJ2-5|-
CAGSFPGLTQETQYF
TGTGCCGGCAGTTTCCCGGGACTAACCCAAGAGACCCAGTACTTC
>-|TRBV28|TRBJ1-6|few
CASSPSSGGGSPLHF
TGTGCCAGCAGTCCCTCTTCCGGAGGGGGTTCACCCCTCCACTTT
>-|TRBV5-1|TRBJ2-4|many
CASSLEGGLAKNIQYF
TGCGCCAGCAGCTTGGAAGGCGGCTTAGCCAAAAACATTCAGTACTTC
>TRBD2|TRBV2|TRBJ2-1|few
CASSLAGQNYNEQFF
TGTGCCAGCAGCCTAGCGGGGCAGAACTACAATGAGCAGTTCTTC
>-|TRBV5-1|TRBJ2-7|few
CASSLRAQGTYEQYF
TGCGCCAGCAGCTTGCGCGCACAGGGAACATACGAGCAGTACTTC